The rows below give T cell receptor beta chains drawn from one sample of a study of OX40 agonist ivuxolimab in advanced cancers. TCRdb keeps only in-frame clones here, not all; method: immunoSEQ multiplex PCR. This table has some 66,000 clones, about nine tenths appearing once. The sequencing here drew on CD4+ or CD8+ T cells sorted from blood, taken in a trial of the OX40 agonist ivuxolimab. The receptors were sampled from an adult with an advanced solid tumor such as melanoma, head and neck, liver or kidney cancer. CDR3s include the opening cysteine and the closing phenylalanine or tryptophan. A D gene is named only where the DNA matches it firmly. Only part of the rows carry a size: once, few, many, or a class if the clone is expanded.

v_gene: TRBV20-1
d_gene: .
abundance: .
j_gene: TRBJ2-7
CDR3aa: CSAEDSYEQYF
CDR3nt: TGCAGTGCGGAGGACTCCTACGAGCAGTACTTC

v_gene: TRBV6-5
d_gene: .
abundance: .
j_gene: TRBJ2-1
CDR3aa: CASSFGNSYNEQFF
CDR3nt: TGTGCCAGCAGTTTTGGCAACTCCTACAATGAGCAGTTCTTC

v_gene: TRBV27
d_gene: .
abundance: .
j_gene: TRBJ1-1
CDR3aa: CASRPERGVPSEAFF
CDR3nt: TGTGCCAGCAGGCCCGAACGGGGGGTACCTTCTGAAGCTTTCTTT

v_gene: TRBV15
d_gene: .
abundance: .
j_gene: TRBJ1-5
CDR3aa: CATTQGSNQPQHF
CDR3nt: TGTGCCACCACCCAGGGTAGCAATCAGCCCCAGCATTTT

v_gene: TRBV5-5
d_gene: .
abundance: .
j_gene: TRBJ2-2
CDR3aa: CASSLSQGNTGELFF
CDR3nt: TGTGCCAGCAGCTTGTCCCAGGGGAACACCGGGGAGCTGTTTTTT

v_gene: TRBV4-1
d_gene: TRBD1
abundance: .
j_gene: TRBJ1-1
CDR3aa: CASSPSGGANTEAFF
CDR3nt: TGCGCCAGCAGCCCCTCAGGGGGTGCGAACACTGAAGCTTTCTTT

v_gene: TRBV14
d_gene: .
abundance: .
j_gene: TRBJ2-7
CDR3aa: CASSRPGPQPYEQYF
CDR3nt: TGTGCCAGCAGCCGGCCGGGTCCACAACCTTACGAGCAGTACTTC

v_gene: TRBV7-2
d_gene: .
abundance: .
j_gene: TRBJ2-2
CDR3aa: CASRADSLDLFF
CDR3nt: TGTGCCAGCCGCGCCGACAGCCTCGATCTGTTTTTT

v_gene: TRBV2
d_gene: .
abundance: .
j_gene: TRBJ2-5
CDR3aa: CASTSQETQYF
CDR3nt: TGTGCCAGCACTAGCCAAGAGACCCAGTACTTC

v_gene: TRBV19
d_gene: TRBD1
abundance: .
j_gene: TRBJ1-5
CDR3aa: CASSRQDRYNQPQHF
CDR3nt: TGTGCCAGTAGTAGACAGGACAGGTATAATCAGCCCCAGCATTTT

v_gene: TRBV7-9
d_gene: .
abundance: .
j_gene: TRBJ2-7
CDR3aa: CASSFFPHYEQYF
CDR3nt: TGTGCCAGCAGCTTCTTCCCGCACTACGAGCAGTACTTC

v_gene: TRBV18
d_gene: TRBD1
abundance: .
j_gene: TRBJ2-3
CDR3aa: CASTPTGVADTQYF
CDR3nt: TGTGCCAGCACCCCAACAGGGGTCGCAGATACGCAGTATTTT

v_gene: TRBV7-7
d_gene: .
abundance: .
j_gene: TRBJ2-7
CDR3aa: CASSLALAENYEQYF
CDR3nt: TGTGCTAGCAGCTTAGCGTTGGCAGAGAACTACGAGCAGTACTTC

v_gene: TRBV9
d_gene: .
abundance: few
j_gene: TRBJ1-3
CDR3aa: CASSVDAGNTIYF
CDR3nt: TGTGCCAGCAGCGTAGACGCTGGAAACACCATATATTTT

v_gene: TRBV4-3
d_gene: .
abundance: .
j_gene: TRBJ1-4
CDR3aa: CASSQDLLPKQGFDEKLFF
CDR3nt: TGCGCCAGCAGCCAAGACCTTTTGCCGAAACAGGGTTTTGATGAAAAACTGTTTTTT

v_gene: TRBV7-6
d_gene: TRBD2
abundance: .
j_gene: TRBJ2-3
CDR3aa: CASSPEAGGPQDTQYF
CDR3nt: TGTGCCAGCAGCCCGGAAGCGGGGGGCCCCCAAGATACGCAGTATTTT

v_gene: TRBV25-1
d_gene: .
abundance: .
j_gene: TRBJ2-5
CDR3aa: CASSEMGGNRETQYF
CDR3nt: TGTGCCAGCAGTGAAATGGGGGGTAATCGAGAGACCCAGTACTTC